Listed here are 11 T cell receptor beta chains from one sample, sequenced in a study of Graves' ophthalmopathy and Graves' hyperthyroidism. Amplification of TCR beta CDR3 regions used RNA transcripts. In the first round, RT-PCR was carried out with HTBI primers, and a multiplex PCR formed the second round. One entry per CDR3 protein, called by TCRdb with MiXCR from the multiplex PCR reads. In the table there are 650,000 to 900,000 distinct CDR3 sequences, 35% to 50% of which are singletons. Sequenced input: peripheral blood. These receptors all come from an adult man with Graves' ophthalmopathy.

About this clonotype itself: At one end, the junction sequence differs from germline, possibly due to a read error. The V call is TRBV10-2, the J call TRBJ1-2, with TRBD1 as a possible D gene (5 bases). This CDR3 has 11 amino acids. Germline V gene lookup returns CDR1 WSHSY and CDR2 SAAADI. The CDR3 spells CASRRGDGYTF. DNA for the CDR3: TGTGCCAGCAGGCGAGGGGATGGCTACACCTTC.

The genes are TRBV25-1 and TRBJ1-6; D uncertain. The CDR3 spans 14 residues. CDR1 MGHDK and CDR2 SYGVNS come from the germline V gene. The V end lost 5 bases, the J end lost 7 bases, and 12 bases lay between the germline ends. CDR3 in amino acids: CASSYGPRNSPLHF. In nucleotides, the CDR3 is TGTGCCAGCAGTTACGGCCCGCGGAATTCACCCCTCCACTTT.

The chain recombines TRBV20-1 with TRBJ2-7; D is unclear. In germline, CDR1 is DFQATT, CDR2 SNEGSKA (reference sequence). The CDR3 length is 12 residues. The V end lost 3 bases, the J end lost 4 bases, and 10 bases lay between the germline ends. CDR3 residues: CSASLMAYEQYF. The CDR3 region has the DNA TGCAGTGCTAGTTTGATGGCTTACGAGCAGTACTTC.

This clonotype occurred once. The V and J genes are TRBV2 and TRBJ2-7; D is possibly TRBD2 (6 bases). This CDR3 has 15 amino acids. Germline CDR1 reads SNHLY; CDR2 reads FYNNEI. The germline V and J ends were trimmed by 8 bases and 2 bases, with 19 bases remaining between them. CDR3 bases: TGTGCCAGCTCACCACGATCGGGGGTTGCCTACGAGCAGTACTTC. Encoded protein: CASSPRSGVAYEQYF.

The gene calls are TRBV7-2 and TRBJ1-1; 7 nucleotides agree with TRBD1. The CDR3 has 14 amino acids. V was pared by 5 bases and J by 4 bases, with 7 bases of the junction left unmatched. Germline CDR1 and CDR2: SGHTA and FQGNSA. Here the CDR3 reads CASSTDRDGTEAFF. CDR3 coding DNA: TGTGCCAGCAGCACCGACAGGGACGGCACTGAAGCTTTCTTT.

As to this clonotype: A single base separates this from a much larger clone, so it may be a read error. The chain uses TRBV10-2 and TRBJ1-5, with a possible D match to TRBD1 (6 bases). The CDR3 is made up of 17 amino acids. Looked up from germline, CDR1 is WSHSY and CDR2 is SAAADI. V was clipped by 3 bases and J by 0 bases, with 15 bases between them. In DNA, the CDR3 is TGCGCCAGCAGTGACACCGGGACACATATTAGCAATCAGCCCCAGCATTTT. It codes for CASSDTGTHISNQPQHF.

This clonotype was counted ten times or more. The chain combines TRBV19 with TRBJ1-1; D might be TRBD1 (6 bases). This CDR3 comprises 15 residues. Looked up from germline, CDR1 is LNHDA and CDR2 is SQIVND (reference sequence). V was clipped by 3 bases and J by 0 bases, with 11 bases between them. The CDR3 loop reads CASSIQGPLNTEAFF. Here the CDR3 DNA reads TGTGCCAGTAGTATTCAGGGGCCGCTGAACACTGAAGCTTTCTTT.

This clonotype was seen more than once but under ten times. V is TRBV5-5 and J is TRBJ1-2, with D unclear. The CDR3 is made up of 15 amino acids. Germline lookup yields CDR1 SGHKS and CDR2 YYEKEE (reference sequence). Trimming stripped 0 bases from V and 2 bases from J, with 11 bases between. CDR3 region: CASSLAWQFNYGYTF. The CDR3 bases are TGTGCCAGCAGCTTGGCATGGCAGTTCAACTATGGCTACACCTTC.

About this clonotype: One end of the junction fails to match germline, which may point to a read error. CDR3 loop: CAISEARTDSYEQYF. Here the CDR3 DNA reads TGTGCCATCAGTGAGGCCAGGACAGATTCCTACGAGCAGTACTTC. The V gene is TRBV6-5, the J gene TRBJ2-7, with D perhaps TRBD1 (6 bases). CDR3 length: 15 residues. Looked up from germline, CDR1 is MNHEY and CDR2 is SVGAGI.

This clonotype has just a few counts. The chain employs TRBV7-9 and TRBJ2-3; 7 bases are shared with TRBD2. CDR3 length: 15 amino acids. The trim removed 5 bases at V and 0 bases at J, leaving 5 bases unmatched. CDR1 and CDR2 (germline): SEHNR, FQNEAQ (reference sequence). The DNA for the CDR3 is TGTGCCAGCAGCCCTAGCGGAACTAGCACAGATACGCAGTATTTT. Protein sequence: CASSPSGTSTDTQYF.

Comment on this clonotype: This sequence may be a read error, since a much larger clone differs from it by one base. The chain combines TRBV7-9 with TRBJ2-6; D remains unclear. CDR3 length: 12 residues. CDR1 and CDR2 from the germline V gene are SEHNR and FQNEAQ (reference sequence). Trimming took 5 bases from V and 10 from J, leaving 9 bases between them. CDR3 coding DNA: TGTGCCAGCAGCCCTACGAGTAACGTCCTGACTTTC. Its protein product is CASSPTSNVLTF.